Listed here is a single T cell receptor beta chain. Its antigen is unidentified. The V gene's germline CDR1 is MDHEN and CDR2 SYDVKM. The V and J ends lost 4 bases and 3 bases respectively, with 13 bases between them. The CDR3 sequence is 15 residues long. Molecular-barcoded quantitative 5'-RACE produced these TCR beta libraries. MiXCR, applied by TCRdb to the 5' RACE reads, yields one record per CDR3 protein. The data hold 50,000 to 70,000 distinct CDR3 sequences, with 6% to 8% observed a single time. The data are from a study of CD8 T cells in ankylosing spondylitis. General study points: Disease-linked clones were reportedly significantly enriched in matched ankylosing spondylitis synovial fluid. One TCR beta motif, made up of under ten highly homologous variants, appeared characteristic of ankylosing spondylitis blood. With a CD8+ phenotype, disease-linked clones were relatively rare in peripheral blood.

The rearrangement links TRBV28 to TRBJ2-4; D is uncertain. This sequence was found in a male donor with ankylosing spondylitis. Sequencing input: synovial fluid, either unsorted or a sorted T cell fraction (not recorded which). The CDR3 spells CASSSPTLLKNIQYF. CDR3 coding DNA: TGTGCCAGCAGTTCTCCAACCCTGCTCAAAAACATTCAGTACTTC.